What follows are 27 T cell receptor beta chains derived from one specimen sequenced in a study of T cell repertoires in cytomegalovirus infection. TCRdb reprocessed the reads with MiXCR, giving one entry per CDR3 protein. Of approximately 550,000 distinct CDR3 sequences in the sample, about 15% are singletons; the top ten hold roughly a quarter. The specimen was CD8+ T cells from PBMCs. All receptors derive from a human donor in good health (CMV status not recorded). Some clones in this sample may be carry-over from other donors' samples.

This clonotype was observed at least ten times. J is TRBJ1-3 and V is TRBV7-8; 9 bases agree with TRBD1. Germline values: CDR1 SGHVS, CDR2 FQNEAQ. V shed 4 bases and J 2 bases; nucleotides not matched to a gene: 6. The CDR3 is 16 amino acids. The CDR3: CASSSKQGAPGNTIYF. The CDR3, as DNA: TGTGCCAGCAGCTCTAAACAGGGGGCGCCTGGAAACACCATATATTTT.

With regard to this clonotype: Since a much larger clone is just one base distant, this may be a read error. The chain employs TRBV2 and TRBJ2-1, with D unresolved. The germline CDR1 and CDR2 sequences are SNHLY and FYNNEI. This CDR3 contains 13 residues. The CDR3 reads CASSEPGYNEPFF. The CDR3, as DNA: TGTGCCAGCAGTGAACCCGGATACAATGAGCCGTTCTTC.

V and J are TRBV27 and TRBJ2-1, with TRBD2 identical over 7 bases. V lost 5 bases, J lost 15 bases, and 13 bases stayed unmatched. Germline loops: CDR1 MNHEY, CDR2 SMNVEV (reference sequence). The CDR3 is 13 amino acids. CDR3: CASSGEGLPVWFF. In DNA, the CDR3 is TGTGCCAGCAGTGGGGAGGGACTCCCGGTGTGGTTCTTC.

This clonotype was counted between two and nine times. J is TRBJ2-1 and V is TRBV24-1, with D unclear. Germline-derived CDR1 and CDR2 are KGHDR and SFDVKD. The ends were cut back, 4 bases at V and 2 bases at J, with 8 bases in the middle. CDR3 size: 14 residues. CDR3: CATSDARAYNEQFF. The CDR3 DNA reads TGTGCCACCAGTGACGCGCGCGCCTACAATGAGCAGTTCTTC.

DNA for the CDR3: TGTGCCAGCAGCCGCCCGGATACGCAGTATTTT. This encodes CASSRPDTQYF. This sequence joins TRBV5-6 and TRBJ2-3; D is uncertain. Per germline, CDR1 SGHDT and CDR2 YYEEEE. Trimming removed 4 bases at V and 6 bases at J, with 6 bases between. The CDR3 totals 11 residues.

This clonotype was recorded many times. This chain's CDR3 is CASSLGGTVVAGELFF. Here the CDR3 DNA reads TGTGCCAGCAGCTTGGGAGGGACAGTTGTTGCCGGGGAGCTGTTTTTT. This rearrangement joins TRBV5-5 to TRBJ2-2; 7 bases line up with TRBD1. The CDR3 runs to 16 residues. Trimming cost V 0 bases and J 6 bases; bases outside gene matches: 8. Per germline, CDR1 SGHKS and CDR2 YYEKEE (reference sequence).

This clonotype was seen ten or more times. The chain has TRBV7-9 and TRBJ1-5, with 9 bases identical to TRBD1. The V segment lost 5 bases and the J segment 4 bases; nucleotides outside the gene matches: 12. This CDR3 has 17 amino acids. Germline assignment: CDR1 SEHNR and CDR2 FQNEAQ (reference sequence). The CDR3 here is CASSPGRDRGINQPQHF. The CDR3 DNA is TGTGCCAGCAGCCCAGGCCGCGACAGGGGGATTAATCAGCCCCAGCATTTT.

The sample holds many counts of this clonotype. This sequence joins TRBV7-9 and TRBJ1-4; D is unresolved. The CDR3 is 13 amino acids. The germline gives CDR1 SEHNR, CDR2 FQNEAQ (reference sequence). The ends were cut back, 5 bases at V and 4 bases at J, with 8 bases in the middle. Written as DNA, the CDR3 is TGTGCCAGCAGCCTAAATGATAATGAAAAACTGTTTTTT. This codes for CASSLNDNEKLFF.

The rearrangement links TRBV7-7 to TRBJ2-3, with D tentatively TRBD2 (6 bases). There are 13 residues in the CDR3. CDR1 is SSHAT, CDR2 FNYEAQ, per germline (reference sequence). Trimming stripped 5 bases from V and 4 bases from J, with 10 bases between. CDR3 sequence reads: CASSLRLADTQYF. CDR3 nucleotide sequence: TGTGCCAGCAGCCTCCGACTAGCAGATACGCAGTATTTT.

The table lists this clonotype with many counts. The V and J genes are TRBV10-3 and TRBJ2-1; possibly TRBD2 for D (6 bases). Trimming stripped 2 bases from V and 7 bases from J, with 9 bases between. This CDR3 has 13 residues. Germline loops: CDR1 ENHRY, CDR2 SYGVKD. CDR3 in amino acids: CAISELGRNEQFF. The CDR3, as DNA: TGTGCCATCAGTGAGCTGGGGAGGAATGAGCAGTTCTTC.

In its sample, this clonotype was seen a few times. V is TRBV27 and J is TRBJ1-2, with D tentatively TRBD1 (6 bases). From germline, CDR1 is MNHEY and CDR2 SMNVEV (reference sequence). The CDR3 contains 15 residues. V was cut by 2 bases and J by 3 bases, with 13 bases left in between. As DNA, the CDR3 is TGTGCCAGCAGTTTAAGCACAGGGAGGGACTATGGCTACACCTTC. It yields the protein CASSLSTGRDYGYTF.

This clonotype was counted ten times or more. The chain is built from TRBV11-2 and TRBJ2-5; 9 bases align to TRBD2. The CDR3 runs to 17 residues. CDR1 is SGHAT and CDR2 is FQNNGV in the germline V gene. V was pared by 5 bases and J by 2 bases, with 12 bases of the junction left unmatched. The CDR3 DNA reads as TGTGCCAGCAGCCCGGGGGTGCTAGCGGGGATACAAGAGACCCAGTACTTC. This encodes CASSPGVLAGIQETQYF. Full variable domain (remainder filled in from reference TRBV11-2 and TRBJ2-5): EAGVAQSPRYKIIEKRQSVAFWCNPISGHATLYWYQQILGQGPKLLIQFQNNGVVDDSQLPKDRFSAERLKGVDSTLKIQPAKLEDSAVYLCASSPGVLAGIQETQYFGPGTRLLVL.

V is TRBV27 and J is TRBJ2-1, with D perhaps matching TRBD1 (5 bases). CDR3 length: 15 amino acids. Trimming shortened V by 2 bases and J by 6 bases, and 14 bases separated the two germline ends. CDR1 and CDR2 from the germline V gene are MNHEY and SMNVEV (reference sequence). CDR3 nucleotides: TGTGCCAGCAGTTTAGTTCTGGGGCAGCGCAATGAGCAGTTCTTC. This codes for CASSLVLGQRNEQFF.

Remarks on this clonotype: This clone may be a read error of a much larger clone one base away. The chain couples TRBV6-6 to TRBJ1-1, with a weak D call TRBD1 (6 bases). CDR3 length: 14 amino acids. Between the trimmed V and J ends, which lost 0 bases and 7 bases, there was a span of 12 bases. From germline, CDR1 is MNHNY and CDR2 SVGAGI (reference sequence). The CDR3 sequence: CASSYSGGVYEAFF. Written as DNA, the CDR3 is TGTGCCAGCAGTTACTCAGGGGGTGTCTATGAAGCTTTCTTT.

At least ten counts were recorded for this clonotype. The chain combines TRBV2 with TRBJ1-4; TRBD1 matches at 8 bases. With V trimmed by 6 bases and J by 3 bases, 21 bases remained unmatched. From germline, CDR1 is SNHLY and CDR2 FYNNEI. This CDR3 has 20 amino acids. The CDR3 DNA reads TGTGCCAGCAGCGGGAAGGGGGACAGGCCCCGAAGGGAGGCTAATGAAAAACTGTTTTTT. Translating it yields CASSGKGDRPRREANEKLFF.

The sample holds a few counts of this clonotype. The chain carries TRBV4-1 and TRBJ2-1; D might be TRBD2 (6 bases). This CDR3 contains 15 residues. The V gene lost 0 bases and the J gene lost 6 bases, with 12 bases spanning the gap. Germline loops: CDR1 MGHRA, CDR2 YSYEKL. The CDR3 loop reads CASSQDIQGGNEQFF. Written as DNA, the CDR3 is TGCGCCAGCAGCCAAGATATCCAGGGAGGCAATGAGCAGTTCTTC.

This clonotype was counted at least ten times. The genes are TRBV7-9 and TRBJ1-5, with unresolved D. Germline CDR1 reads SEHNR; CDR2 reads FQNEAQ (reference sequence). The CDR3 totals 14 residues. V gave up 1 base and J gave up 3 bases, with 7 bases separating them. The CDR3 coding sequence is TGTGCCAGCAGCTTAGGTGAACACAATCAGCCCCAGCATTTT. It is translated as CASSLGEHNQPQHF.

The genes are TRBV19 and TRBJ2-3; D is tentatively TRBD1 or TRBD2 (5 bases each). The CDR3 consists of 16 residues. V lost 5 bases and J lost 4, with 19 bases in between. Germline-derived CDR1 and CDR2 are LNHDA and SQIVND (reference sequence). The CDR3 loop is CASSPPLGEQSDTQYF. The CDR3 DNA reads TGTGCCAGTAGTCCCCCCTTAGGGGAGCAGTCAGATACGCAGTATTTT.

Many counts were recorded for this clonotype. The chain recombines TRBV7-9 with TRBJ2-5; 9 bases are a match to TRBD2. Per the germline V gene, CDR1 is SEHNR and CDR2 is FQNEAQ (reference sequence). The ends lost 2 bases at V and 4 bases at J; junction bases unmatched: 11. This CDR3 has 17 residues. The CDR3 coding sequence is TGTGCCAGCAGCTTACCCCTGCTAGCGGGGACGGGAGAGACCCAGTACTTC. Amino acid sequence: CASSLPLLAGTGETQYF.

Ten or more counts support this clonotype. The chain links TRBV7-8 to TRBJ1-2; 11 bases line up with TRBD1. This CDR3 region has 16 residues. Trimming at V came to 7 bases and at J to 8 bases, leaving 15 bases not matched to a gene. Germline V gene lookup returns CDR1 SGHVS and CDR2 FQNEAQ. This chain's CDR3 is CASKRRADRGPEGYTF. DNA of the CDR3: TGTGCCAGCAAGCGACGCGCGGACAGGGGGCCTGAAGGCTACACCTTC.

This clonotype showed up just a few times. The chain links TRBV5-1 to TRBJ2-2; 8 positions agree with TRBD2. The J segment lost 0 bases and the V segment lost 2 bases, leaving 3 bases of the junction unmatched. CDR1 SGHRS and CDR2 YFSETQ come from the germline V gene. CDR3 length: 16 residues. The CDR3 protein is CASSFSGITNTGELFF. CDR3 DNA: TGCGCCAGCAGCTTTAGCGGGATCACGAACACCGGGGAGCTGTTTTTT.

V usage is TRBV30 and J usage is TRBJ2-7; TRBD1 is a possible D gene (6 bases). V shed 4 bases and J shed 0 bases, with 10 bases lying between them. This CDR3 contains 13 residues. Per germline, CDR1 GTSNPN and CDR2 SVGIG (reference sequence). The chain's CDR3 is CAWNGGYSYEQYF. In DNA, the CDR3 is TGTGCCTGGAATGGGGGCTACTCCTACGAGCAGTACTTC.

The V and J genes are TRBV24-1 and TRBJ2-1, with D tentatively TRBD1 (5 bases). This CDR3 region has 13 residues. Deletions cut 4 bases from V and 7 bases from J, with 10 bases between. Germline V CDR1 and CDR2: KGHDR, SFDVKD. This CDR3 is CATSESRANEQFF. CDR3 coding DNA: TGTGCCACCAGTGAATCCAGGGCGAATGAGCAGTTCTTC.

This clonotype has ten or more counts. V gene TRBV7-3 combines with J gene TRBJ1-4; no clear D gene. This CDR3 is 13 amino acids long. Germline assignment: CDR1 SGHTA and CDR2 FQGTGA. The V end was cut by 5 bases, the J end by 8 bases, with 12 bases between. The CDR3, as DNA: TGTGCCAGCAGCCGCACCGCGGGCGAAAAACTGTTTTTT. Amino acid sequence: CASSRTAGEKLFF.

This clonotype has at least ten counts. This rearrangement joins TRBV7-9 to TRBJ2-5; D unclear. Germline values: CDR1 SEHNR, CDR2 FQNEAQ (reference sequence). The CDR3 runs 14 residues. Trimming took 5 bases from V and 1 from J, leaving 11 bases between them. This chain's CDR3 is CASSPPGSQETQYF. In DNA, the CDR3 is TGTGCCAGCAGCCCTCCTGGGTCCCAAGAGACCCAGTACTTC.

V is TRBV6-2 or TRBV6-3 and J is TRBJ2-1; 9 bases map to TRBD2. The CDR3 is 14 residues long. Germline V gives CDR1 MNHEY, CDR2 SVGEGT. Unmatched junction bases numbered 10, after V lost 8 bases and J lost 8 bases. This chain's CDR3 is CASVQAGGGDEQFF. CDR3 nucleotides: TGTGCCAGCGTACAAGCGGGGGGAGGCGATGAGCAGTTCTTC.

This clonotype has at least ten counts. The rearrangement joins TRBV7-6 to TRBJ1-5, with D possibly TRBD1 on 5 matching bases. The CDR3 extends over 14 amino acids. Trimming took off 1 base at V and 6 bases at J, with 10 bases between the two ends. The germline gives CDR1 SGHVS, CDR2 FNYEAQ. This CDR3 reads CASSLGPGGQPQHF. The CDR3 nucleotides are TGTGCCAGCAGCTTAGGCCCGGGGGGTCAGCCCCAGCATTTT. Together with reference TRBV7-6 and TRBJ1-5, the CDR3 gives the full variable domain: GAGVSQSPRYKVTKRGQDVALRCDPISGHVSLYWYRQALGQGPEFLTYFNYEAQQDKSGLPNDRFSAERPEGSISTLTIQRTEQRDSAMYRCASSLGPGGQPQHFGDGTRLSIL.